This paragraph covers one TCR beta chain sequence. Its cognate antigen has yet to be identified. Base-call qualities are not available, and no considerably larger clone is one nucleotide away. The method behind the library was PCR. DNA from cultured CD4+ T cells underwent TCR sequencing with the Oncomine TCR Beta short-read assay at the Johns Hopkins FTIC core. The QIAamp micro DNA kit was used to extract genomic DNA from the cultured CD4+ T cells. Oncomine TCR Beta libraries from cultured CD4+ T cells were pooled with unique dual indexes and sequenced on an Illumina iSeq 100. The authors' pipeline ran thus. Non-productive sequences were removed, and CDR3s not starting with C, not ending with F or W, or shorter than 7 amino acids were discarded. The MANAFEST web application identified antigen-specific clonotypes by comparing peptide-stimulated wells against reference wells and other culture wells. An FDR below 0.05, an odds ratio above 5, and a productive frequency above 0.1% in at least two of three replicate wells were required for clones to be considered positive. A clonotype was classed as cross-reactive if the clonotype showed significant expansion both in SARS-CoV-2 spike wells and in at least one common cold coronavirus spike condition. Similarity between CDR3 sequences was evaluated in R version 3.6.1 using Levenshtein distances (stringdist) and unrooted phylogenetic trees (ape). The public reads were quality trimmed at Q25 with fastp and then assembled into clones with MiXCR by TCRdb, keeping productive beta chains. CDR3 protein duplicates are merged, each entry listing the most common genes and DNA. The V and J calls follow TCRdb's processing rather than the paper's. Across this sample there are 18,000 or so distinct CDR3 sequences, with 42% seen only once. About 27% of the sample comes from the top ten.

Sample treatment or condition, as interpreted from the label and publication: approximately nine-day PBMC culture with coronavirus spike peptide pools or control peptides (ViraFEST assay). The ViraFEST assay was used in the study, in which antigen-specific T cells were expanded with peptide pools and expanded clonotypes were subsequently identified by TCR sequencing. Negative nucleocapsid antibody tests taken both before and after vaccination confirmed that the healthy vaccine recipients had no prior SARS-CoV-2 infection. Approximately 1.8 million PBMCs per well were cultured in IMDM with approximately 5% human AB serum and about 9.7 IU/ml IL-2, plus 10 ug/ml peptide pools. On days 3 and 7, half of the culture medium was replaced with fresh IL-2-containing medium. After more than 8 days of culture, CD4+ T cells were isolated by negative selection using the EasySep CD4+ T cell isolation kit. Ficoll-Paque Plus gradient centrifugation was used to isolate PBMCs from whole blood, and the isolated PBMCs were then either used fresh or cryopreserved at -140C. Triplicate wells were generally used for each culture condition.

These data come from a study of vaccination and CD4 T cells after COVID-19 (dated by TCRdb to 2022 to 2024). With respect to the entire study: The convalescent cohort comprised six males and four females, including two Hispanic individuals, seven Caucasians, two Asians and one multiracial person. Each participant got two doses of either the Pfizer-BioNTech BNT162b2 vaccine (n=8) or the Moderna mRNA-1273 vaccine (n=2). Post-COVID blood samples from convalescent patients were collected a median of roughly 100 days after diagnosis, with a range of roughly 35 to 180 days. The time from the second vaccine dose to post-vaccine blood sampling had a median of roughly 70 days and ranged from about 14 to 241 days. The cultures were stimulated with overlapping spike peptide pools from SARS-CoV-2 and from the common cold coronaviruses HCoV-NL63, HCoV-OC43 and HCoV-229E. Control cultures used a CEFX viral epitope pool as positive control, an HIV-1 Nef peptide pool as negative control, or no peptide. In nine to eleven COVID-19 convalescent patients and a handful of infection-naive healthy vaccine recipients, researchers compared the spike-specific CD4+ TCR repertoire from before mRNA vaccination with the repertoire from after.

Summary of the overall study and its limitations: Nearly all vaccine-specific clones in convalescent patients (304 of 307) were mono-reactive for SARS-CoV-2 spike rather than cross-reactive with common cold coronaviruses. An increase in the median number of SARS-CoV-2-reactive clonotypes from approximately 20 after infection to about 39 after vaccination was observed, but the change was not found to be significant. Only a relatively small number of convalescent patients were included in the study, and early timepoints following natural infection were not analyzed. In convalescent patients, a median around 90% of post-vaccine SARS-CoV-2-reactive clones were detected only after vaccination, and vaccine-specific priming was suggested by this finding.

Via the germline V gene, CDR1 is MNHNS and CDR2 SASEGT. From the cysteine up to the phenylalanine, the CDR3 has a length of 13 residues. Just CDR3 DNA is preserved here, 39 bases in frame from base 1. V ends up 8 bases short and J 10 bases short, with an unmatched junction base count of 7. The sample consisted of CD4+ T cells from blood, cultured in vitro, taken before SARS-CoV-2 vaccination. This TCR came from a human donor who received a COVID-19 vaccine. The V and J segments used are TRBV6-1 and TRBJ1-6; the junction holds 8 bases that match TRBD1. The nucleotides are TGTGCCAGCGGGGACAGGAATGACTCACCCCTCCACTTT. Its protein reads: CASGDRNDSPLHF.